This passage covers 20 T cell receptor beta chains from one sample sequenced in a study of breast tumors, draining lymph nodes, adjacent tissues. Axillary draining lymph nodes of breast cancer patients supplied the node samples. TCRdb reprocessed the multiplex PCR reads with MiXCR, giving one entry per CDR3 protein. Of about 180,000 distinct CDR3 sequences listed, approximately 30% were seen once; the top ten hold about 4%. The sequencing input was axillary lymph node tissue. The receptors were sampled from a female donor with breast cancer. Some clones in this sample may be carry-over from other donors' samples.

This clonotype was seen ten or more times. This chain connects TRBV19 to TRBJ2-1; D unresolved. Trimming removed 4 bases from V and 8 bases from J, with 12 bases in between. In germline, CDR1 is LNHDA, CDR2 SQIVND (reference sequence). This CDR3 region has 13 residues. CDR3 DNA: TGTGCCAGTAGTAGAGGTCTTGGGCATGAGCAGTTCTTC. This gives the protein CASSRGLGHEQFF.

The chain couples TRBV5-6 to TRBJ2-2; D call uncertain. Germline V gene lookup returns CDR1 SGHDT and CDR2 YYEEEE. Trimming pared 9 bases from V and 8 bases from J, leaving 8 bases between. This CDR3 comprises 10 residues. The CDR3 bases are TGTGCCACCAGGTTTGGGGAGCTGTTTTTT. It encodes CATRFGELFF. The whole variable domain, remainder taken from reference TRBV5-6 and TRBJ2-2, is DAGVTQSPTHLIKTRGQQVTLRCSPKSGHDTVSWYQQALGQGPQFIFQYYEEEERQRGNFPDRFSGHQFPNYSSELNVNALLLGDSALYLCATRFGELFFGEGSRLTVL.

As for this clonotype: Sequence at one end of the junction differs from germline and may be a read error. J is TRBJ2-1 and V is TRBV10-3, with a tentative D call TRBD1 (5 bases). CDR3 size: 17 residues. Germline CDR1 reads ENHRY; CDR2 reads SYGVKD. Written as DNA, the CDR3 is TGTGCCATCAGTGAGTCGGGTCAGACGATAACAGGCAATGAGCAGCTCTTC. It specifies CAISESGQTITGNEQLF.

In this sample, this clonotype turned up a few times. The chain is built from TRBV10-3 and TRBJ1-1, with D possibly being TRBD1 (5 bases). There are 14 residues in the CDR3. The V gene's germline CDR1 is ENHRY and CDR2 SYGVKD. With 6 bases removed from V and 1 base from J, the gap between germline ends came to 12 bases. The CDR3 protein is CAIRFPGRNTEAFF. Written as DNA, the CDR3 is TGTGCCATCAGATTCCCAGGGAGGAACACTGAAGCTTTCTTT.

Many counts were recorded for this clonotype. The chain carries TRBV12-3 or TRBV12-4 and TRBJ2-5, with 10 bases that match TRBD2. V dropped 3 bases and J dropped 5; count of bases not matched to a gene: 9. The CDR3 is 16 amino acids. The CDR3 here is CASSFVEGTSAETQYF. The CDR3 DNA follows: TGTGCCAGCAGTTTCGTGGAGGGGACTAGCGCGGAGACCCAGTACTTC.

This clonotype was counted ten times or more. The gene calls are TRBV7-6 and TRBJ1-2; D is ambiguous. Looked up from germline, CDR1 is SGHVS and CDR2 is FNYEAQ. This CDR3 contains 16 residues. Trimming left V 3 bases short and J 1 base short, with 15 bases between. CDR3 DNA: TGTGCCAGCAGCTTGAGAGGCTTTCCTCATAACTATGGCTACACCTTC. Its protein product is CASSLRGFPHNYGYTF.

In its sample, this clonotype was seen many times. The chain has TRBV19 and TRBJ2-5; 12 positions match TRBD2. The CDR3 is 16 residues long. The junction had 4 bases not matched to a gene; V was cut back by 4 bases and J by 1 base. Germline assignment: CDR1 LNHDA and CDR2 SQIVND (reference sequence). The CDR3 sequence is CASSTGLAGSQETQYF. The DNA for the CDR3 is TGTGCCAGTAGTACTGGACTAGCGGGAAGCCAAGAGACCCAGTACTTC.

The chain combines TRBV14 with TRBJ2-3; 8 bases are shared with TRBD2. V lost 8 bases and J lost 1; bases outside the gene matches: 14. Looked up from germline, CDR1 is SGHDN and CDR2 is FVKESK. This CDR3 has 17 residues. The chain's CDR3 is CASSPPKAGGRTDTQYF. CDR3 bases: TGTGCCAGCTCACCGCCTAAGGCGGGGGGCCGCACAGATACGCAGTATTTT.

The sample holds many counts of this clonotype. The chain uses TRBV2 and TRBJ2-7; 7 bases fit TRBD2. The CDR3 is 15 amino acids. The V segment lost 6 bases and the J segment 4 bases; nucleotides outside the gene matches: 12. Germline CDR1 reads SNHLY; CDR2 reads FYNNEI. The CDR3, as DNA: TGTGCCAGCAGGGGGATGGGGAGGGAGGGGTACGAGCAGTACTTC. Translation: CASRGMGREGYEQYF.

The chain combines TRBV5-1 with TRBJ1-4; the D gene is possibly TRBD1 (5 bases). Germline V lookup: CDR1 SGHRS, CDR2 YFSETQ. The CDR3 contains 16 residues. V lost 4 bases and J 4 bases, leaving 17 bases between the germline ends. The CDR3 DNA reads as TGCGCCAGCAGCCGATTGACTAGCGGGGGTAATGAAAAACTGTTTTTT. Translation: CASSRLTSGGNEKLFF.

This clonotype showed up many times. This chain connects TRBV5-1 to TRBJ2-7; 8 bases are a match to TRBD1. With V trimmed by 0 bases and J by 6 bases, 2 bases remained unmatched. The CDR3 has 13 residues. Germline loops: CDR1 SGHRS, CDR2 YFSETQ. The CDR3, as DNA: TGCGCCAGCAGCTTGGGACAGGGGAGCGAGCAGTACTTC. Encoded protein: CASSLGQGSEQYF.

In this sample, this clonotype turned up many times. The J gene is TRBJ1-4, the V gene TRBV20-1; no clear D gene. The V end lost 1 base, the J end lost 3 bases, and 9 bases lay between the germline ends. Germline-derived CDR1 and CDR2 are DFQATT and SNEGSKA (reference sequence). The CDR3 consists of 14 residues. The CDR3 DNA reads TGCAGTGCTAGAGGAGGTGGCCCTAATGAAAAACTGTTTTTT. Its protein is CSARGGGPNEKLFF.

About this clonotype itself: No conserved phenylalanine or tryptophan ends this CDR3, so it is likely a read error. Because the CDR3's place on the DNA is in doubt, the DNA is left out and the CDR3 is given as listed by TCRdb. The chain combines TRBV28 with TRBJ2-5. The CDR3 region is 12 residues in length, termini included. Germline lookup yields CDR1 MDHEN and CDR2 SYDVKM. The CDR3 is CAISEGRETQHL.

Within the sample, this clonotype is medium-sized. The V gene is TRBV9, the J gene TRBJ1-2, with 8 bases lining up with TRBD1. V shed 0 bases, J shed 7 bases, and the junction held 8 bases outside the gene matches. Germline-derived CDR1 and CDR2 are SGDLS and YYNGEE. The CDR3 sequence is 15 residues long. CDR3 DNA sequence: TGTGCCAGCAGCGTAGCATCGACAGGGGAGGCTGGCTACACCTTC. As protein: CASSVASTGEAGYTF.

This clonotype was counted many times. This chain uses TRBV20-1 with TRBJ2-3, with 9 nucleotides matching TRBD2. CDR1 DFQATT and CDR2 SNEGSKA come from the germline V gene (reference sequence). CDR3 length: 16 residues. The V and J ends lost 0 bases and 4 bases, in that order; junction bases with no gene match: 8. CDR3 sequence reads: CSARDAQRGDADTQYF. The CDR3, as DNA: TGCAGTGCTAGAGATGCCCAGCGGGGGGACGCAGATACGCAGTATTTT.

This clonotype was detected many times. The J gene is TRBJ2-5, the V gene TRBV7-2, with no clear D. CDR1 is SGHTA and CDR2 is FQGNSA in the germline V gene. The CDR3 is 12 amino acids. V lost 1 base and J 8 bases, leaving 8 bases between the germline ends. The CDR3 coding sequence is TGTGCCAGCAGCTTAGGCCCAGGCACCCAGTACTTC. Encoded protein: CASSLGPGTQYF.

This chain uses TRBV10-3 with TRBJ1-3; 8 positions agree with TRBD1. Germline values: CDR1 ENHRY, CDR2 SYGVKD. The CDR3 runs 10 residues. The V gene end was trimmed by 10 bases and the J gene end by 8 bases; junction bases not matched to a gene: 1. The CDR3 sequence: CATTGDTIYF. In DNA form, the CDR3 reads TGTGCCACGACAGGGGACACCATATATTTT.

This clonotype has ten or more counts. V is TRBV30 and J is TRBJ2-5, with 10 bases that match TRBD1. Germline V gene sequence: CDR1 GTSNPN, CDR2 SVGIG (reference sequence). Trimming cost V 5 bases and J 3 bases; bases outside gene matches: 6. CDR3 length: 14 amino acids. CDR3 residues: CAWDSGTGEETQYF. The CDR3 DNA reads as TGTGCCTGGGACTCCGGGACAGGGGAAGAGACCCAGTACTTC.

This clonotype appeared many times. V gene TRBV7-8 combines with J gene TRBJ1-3, with D uncertain. Germline CDR1 SGHVS, CDR2 FQNEAQ. V was shortened by 4 bases and J by 0 bases, with 10 bases between the two germline ends. This CDR3 contains 15 residues. The CDR3 DNA reads as TGTGCCAGCAGCTCCACGGGGAGCTCTGGAAACACCATATATTTT. It translates to CASSSTGSSGNTIYF.

This clonotype occurred many times. The chain links TRBV25-1 to TRBJ2-7; D call uncertain. Per the germline V gene, CDR1 is MGHDK and CDR2 is SYGVNS. CDR3 length: 13 residues. V lost 3 bases to trimming and J lost 0 bases, with 6 bases between them. The CDR3 DNA reads as TGTGCCAGCAGTGACCGAATCTCCTACGAGCAGTACTTC. Protein product: CASSDRISYEQYF.